These T cell receptor beta chains were read from a single sample in a study of vaccination effects on CD4 cells after COVID-19. Their recognized antigens are unknown. Sequenced by immunoSEQ multiplex PCR; TCRdb stores in-frame clones only, minus some. Of about 37,000 clones in the sample, roughly 62% are singletons; the top ten hold more than 12%. The material was CD4+ T cells from PBMCs cultured with HCoV-OC43 spike peptides, obtained before COVID-19 vaccination. These receptors all stem from a human donor who received a COVID-19 vaccine. Each CDR3 is given with its conserved first and last residue. The D gene is left open where the match is weak. Size tells how often a clone was seen (once, few, many) or the class of an expanded clone, and some rows leave it out.

v_call	d_call	j_call	clone_size	cdr3_aa	cdr3_nt
TRBV4-1	TRBD1	TRBJ1-2	.	CASSPGQGENYGYTF	TGCGCCAGCAGCCCGGGACAGGGGGAAAACTATGGCTACACCTTC
TRBV9	.	TRBJ1-4	.	CASSVSQGRGEKLFF	TGTGCCAGCAGCGTAAGTCAGGGCCGAGGGGAAAAACTGTTTTTT
TRBV18	TRBD2	TRBJ2-5	.	CASSLFSGRGETQYF	TGTGCCAGCTCACTCTTTAGCGGGAGAGGCGAGACCCAGTACTTC
TRBV6-5	.	TRBJ2-3	.	CASSPGTYTDTQYF	TGTGCCAGCAGTCCCGGGACCTACACAGATACGCAGTATTTT
TRBV7-8	.	TRBJ2-7	.	CASSLARHPYEQYF	TGTGCCAGCAGCTTAGCCCGTCACCCCTACGAGCAGTACTTC
TRBV7-6	.	TRBJ2-7	.	CASSAARAYEQYF	TGTGCCAGCAGCGCCGCGAGGGCCTACGAGCAGTACTTC
TRBV11-2	.	TRBJ2-1	.	CASSLGVRRYSSYNEQFF	TGTGCCAGCAGCTTAGGGGTTCGGCGCTATAGCTCCTACAATGAGCAGTTCTTC
TRBV29-1	.	TRBJ1-1	.	CSVLFRGRGFDTEAFF	TGCAGCGTTCTTTTCAGGGGCCGCGGGTTTGACACTGAAGCTTTCTTT
TRBV7-9	.	TRBJ2-1	few	CASRSEYSYNEQFF	TGTGCCAGCAGGAGCGAATACTCCTACAATGAGCAGTTCTTC
TRBV7-9	.	TRBJ2-7	few	CASSLDEGSYEQYF	TGTGCCAGCAGCTTAGATGAGGGATCCTACGAGCAGTACTTC
TRBV25-1	.	TRBJ2-2	.	CASSELNRGELFF	TGTGCCAGCAGTGAGCTAAACCGCGGGGAGCTGTTTTTT
TRBV6-1	TRBD2	TRBJ2-7	.	CASSEAIVTSGISWSYEQYF	TGTGCCAGCAGTGAAGCGATCGTGACTAGCGGGATTAGTTGGTCCTACGAGCAGTACTTC
TRBV27	.	TRBJ1-1	.	CASSYNGNTEAFF	TGTGCCAGCAGTTACAACGGGAACACTGAAGCTTTCTTT
TRBV9	TRBD2	TRBJ2-3	.	CASSVMAGGPVISTDTQYF	TGTGCCAGCAGCGTAATGGCGGGGGGGCCAGTAATCAGCACAGATACGCAGTATTTT
TRBV30	.	TRBJ2-2	.	CAWRLTGELFF	TGTGCCTGGAGACTCACCGGGGAGCTGTTTTTT
TRBV30	TRBD1	TRBJ2-6	.	CACRTGAFYLSGANVLTF	TGTGCCTGCCGGACAGGGGCTTTCTATCTTTCTGGGGCCAACGTCCTGACTTTC
TRBV10-3	.	TRBJ1-4	.	CAIRDPNEKLFF	TGTGCCATCAGGGACCCTAATGAAAAACTGTTTTTT
TRBV15	.	TRBJ2-2	.	CATSRVGGIRTGELFF	TGTGCCACCAGCAGAGTTGGGGGGATCCGCACCGGGGAGCTGTTTTTT
TRBV18	.	TRBJ1-1	.	CASSPPLAGTEAFF	TGTGCCAGCTCACCACCCCTGGCCGGTACTGAAGCTTTCTTT